The 18 T cell receptor beta chains in this list originate from one sample, sequenced in a study of cytomegalovirus exposure and HLA in healthy donors. It was with 60 Vbeta and 13 Jbeta primers that the PCR ran. Measured with immunoSEQ multiplex PCR; TCRdb has only the in-frame clones, and not every one. The sample has about 130,000 clones, 80% seen once. Sequenced: PBMCs. These receptor sequences come from a man aged 40-55 years in good health and CMV-seronegative.

V gene TRBV19 combines with J gene TRBJ2-7, with TRBD2 identical over 7 bases. Per germline, CDR1 LNHDA and CDR2 SQIVND (reference sequence). The junction had 17 bases not matched to a gene; V was cut back by 7 bases and J by 5 bases. This CDR3 is built from 16 residues. The CDR3 coding sequence is TGTGCCAGTACCCTCTCCCGGGGGGATCTTGGGGACGAGCAGTACTTC. This translates into CASTLSRGDLGDEQYF. Combining the CDR3 with reference TRBV19 and TRBJ2-7 gives the whole variable domain DGGITQSPKYLFRKEGQNVTLSCEQNLNHDAMYWYRQDPGQGLRLIYYSQIVNDFQKGDIAEGYSVSREKKESFPLTVTSAQKNPTAFYLCASTLSRGDLGDEQYFGPGTRLTVT.

This chain links TRBV5-1 with TRBJ1-2, with 7 bases that match TRBD1. The CDR3 loop spans 13 amino acids. Germline values: CDR1 SGHRS, CDR2 YFSETQ. Germline trimming cut 0 bases from V and 6 bases from J; bases unmatched to any gene: 2. Here the CDR3 DNA reads TGCGCCAGCAGCTTGGGACAGGGCCATGGCTACACCTTC. This encodes CASSLGQGHGYTF.

This clone came up a few times. At the DNA level, this CDR3 is encoded by other sequences in the same sample as well. The DNA for the CDR3 is TGTGCCAGCACCCCGGGACAGAGCTACGAGCAGTACTTC. Translation gives CASTPGQSYEQYF. The chain has TRBV6-1 and TRBJ2-7; 7 nucleotides match TRBD1. Trimming cost V 7 bases and J 3 bases; bases outside gene matches: 6. The germline V gene has CDR1 MNHNS and CDR2 SASEGT. The CDR3 is made up of 13 amino acids.

The chain couples TRBV5-1 to TRBJ2-5, with a weak D call TRBD2 (5 bases). CDR3 length equals 14 residues. Trimming cost V 7 bases and J 4 bases, with 17 bases left between them. In germline, CDR1 is SGHRS, CDR2 YFSETQ. For the CDR3, the DNA is TGCGCCAGCTGTCCCGGCGGGCAAGGAGAGACCCAGTACTTC. This sequence encodes CASCPGGQGETQYF.

The rearrangement links TRBV25-1 to TRBJ1-2, with TRBD1 as a possible D gene (6 bases). This CDR3 region has 13 residues. V lost 7 bases, J lost 7 bases, and 16 bases lay in between. Per the germline V gene, CDR1 is MGHDK and CDR2 is SYGVNS. This chain's CDR3 is CASNTGLSPGYTF. CDR3 nucleotide sequence: TGTGCCAGCAATACAGGGCTTTCGCCTGGCTACACCTTC.

The chain links TRBV20-1 to TRBJ2-5; D is possibly TRBD2 (5 bases). The CDR3 sequence is 11 residues long. V dropped 8 bases and J dropped 4 bases, with 11 bases sitting between them. Germline V CDR1 and CDR2: DFQATT, SNEGSKA (reference sequence). The CDR3, as DNA: TGCAGTCAGCGGAGCCTAGAGACCCAGTACTTC. It encodes CSQRSLETQYF.

V is TRBV14 and J is TRBJ2-1; D call uncertain. Trimming took 6 bases from V and 1 from J, leaving 19 bases between them. CDR3 size: 17 residues. The germline gives CDR1 SGHDN, CDR2 FVKESK. CDR3 protein: CASSRSASGWSYNEQFF. The CDR3 bases are TGTGCCAGCAGTCGAAGTGCCTCCGGGTGGTCCTACAATGAGCAGTTCTTC.

The rearrangement links TRBV15 to TRBJ2-5; TRBD2 aligns across 9 bases. Germline V lookup: CDR1 LNHNV, CDR2 YYDKDF (reference sequence). The CDR3 has 15 amino acids. V was pared by 8 bases and J by 5 bases, with 12 bases of the junction left unmatched. As DNA, the CDR3 is TGTGCCACCGGCGAAGTGGCGGGGGGGTTGGAGACCCAGTACTTC. Protein: CATGEVAGGLETQYF.

The rearrangement joins TRBV5-4 to TRBJ1-2; the D is unclear. Trimming cost V 1 base and J 4 bases, with 17 bases left between them. Germline lookup yields CDR1 SGHNT and CDR2 YYREEE (reference sequence). There are 16 residues in the CDR3. DNA of the CDR3: TGTGCCAGCAGCTTGCCTACGGGAGGAACTATCTATGGCTACACCTTC. It yields the protein CASSLPTGGTIYGYTF.

The rearrangement uses TRBV7-8 and TRBJ2-3, with TRBD1 matching 7 bases. This CDR3 has 14 amino acids. Germline V CDR1 and CDR2: SGHVS, FQNEAQ. The ends lost 3 bases at V and 4 bases at J; junction bases unmatched: 4. The CDR3 loop reads CASSFGQVADTQYF. CDR3 DNA: TGTGCCAGCAGCTTCGGACAGGTTGCAGATACGCAGTATTTT.

This chain connects TRBV27 to TRBJ2-5, with TRBD2 matching 10 bases. V lost 10 bases to trimming and J lost 5 bases; unmatched junction nucleotides: 13. Germline assignment: CDR1 MNHEY and CDR2 SMNVEV (reference sequence). The CDR3 length is 15 residues. The DNA for the CDR3 is TGTGCCACCAGCAACGAGCGGGGGGGCCTTGAGACCCAGTACTTC. This encodes CATSNERGGLETQYF.

The rearrangement joins TRBV11-3 to TRBJ1-2; maybe TRBD1 (5 bases). The V gene's germline CDR1 is SGHNT and CDR2 YENEEA. V was pared by 11 bases and J by 2 bases, with 15 bases between. This CDR3 has 13 amino acids. This CDR3 is CAGTKLINYGYTF. In nucleotides, the CDR3 is TGTGCCGGGACTAAGCTTATAAACTATGGCTACACCTTC.

V gene TRBV5-1 combines with J gene TRBJ2-1; TRBD2 might be the D (5 bases). Germline CDR1 is SGHRS and CDR2 is YFSETQ. Deletions cut 2 bases from V and 0 bases from J, with 6 bases between. The CDR3 runs to 14 residues. The CDR3 coding sequence is TGCGCCAGCAGCTTTGGGAGCTCCTACAATGAGCAGTTCTTC. It codes for CASSFGSSYNEQFF.

This sequence joins TRBV28 and TRBJ1-1; D is ambiguous. Trimming removed 2 bases at V and 3 bases at J, with 4 bases between. The CDR3 consists of 12 residues. From germline, CDR1 is MDHEN and CDR2 SYDVKM. The CDR3 bases are TGTGCCAGCAGTTTAGCGTACACTGAAGCTTTCTTT. Its protein is CASSLAYTEAFF. Supplemented by reference TRBV28 and TRBJ1-1, the full variable domain reads DVKVTQSSRYLVKRTGEKVFLECVQDMDHENMFWYRQDPGLGLRLIYFSYDVKMKEKGDIPEGYSVSREKKERFSLILESASTNQTSMYLCASSLAYTEAFFGQGTRLTVV.

The V and J genes are TRBV5-5 and TRBJ2-2, with TRBD1 as a possible D gene (5 bases). Germline CDR1 SGHKS, CDR2 YYEKEE (reference sequence). CDR3 length equals 14 residues. Trimming removed 4 bases at V and 1 base at J, with 8 bases between. CDR3 DNA sequence: TGTGCCAGCAGCGGGGCCTGGAACACCGGGGAGCTGTTTTTT. This encodes CASSGAWNTGELFF.

The chain joins TRBV6-5 to TRBJ2-7; 12 nucleotides agree with TRBD2. Germline V gene data show CDR1 as MNHEY and CDR2 as SVGAGI. Germline trimming cut 6 bases from V and 6 bases from J; bases unmatched to any gene: 9. The CDR3 consists of 15 residues. CDR3 sequence reads: CASRGDTSGRSEQYF. In DNA form, the CDR3 reads TGTGCCAGCAGGGGCGACACTAGCGGGAGGTCCGAGCAGTACTTC.

The gene calls are TRBV7-9 and TRBJ2-7, with D unresolved. The germline gives CDR1 SEHNR, CDR2 FQNEAQ (reference sequence). The V end was cut by 3 bases, the J end by 0 bases, with 9 bases between. The CDR3 length is 14 residues. CDR3 sequence reads: CASSFTSVSYEQYF. The CDR3 DNA reads TGTGCCAGCAGCTTCACTTCGGTCTCCTACGAGCAGTACTTC. Full variable domain (outside the CDR3, taken from reference TRBV7-9 and TRBJ2-7): DTGVSQNPRHKITKRGQNVTFRCDPISEHNRLYWYRQTLGQGPEFLTYFQNEAQLEKSRLLSDRFSAERPKGSFSTLEIQRTEQGDSAMYLCASSFTSVSYEQYFGPGTRLTVT.

This chain uses TRBV30 with TRBJ2-4, with a weak D call TRBD2 (5 bases). The V gene's germline CDR1 is GTSNPN and CDR2 SVGIG (reference sequence). The V and J ends lost 2 bases and 0 bases respectively, with 17 bases between them. The CDR3 is made up of 17 amino acids. The CDR3 region is CAWSFRTQLLAKNIQYF. The CDR3 DNA reads as TGTGCCTGGAGTTTTCGGACTCAACTACTAGCCAAAAACATTCAGTACTTC. Drawing the rest from reference TRBV30 and TRBJ2-4, the complete variable domain is SQTIHQWPATLVQPVGSPLSLECTVEGTSNPNLYWYRQAAGRGLQLLFYSVGIGQISSEVPQNLSASRPQDRQFILSSKKLLLSDSGFYLCAWSFRTQLLAKNIQYFGAGTRLSVL.